Each of the 22 T cell receptor beta chains below was sequenced from the same sample in a study of blood T cell repertoires in COVID-19. Produced via immunoSEQ multiplex PCR; TCRdb's table is partial and in-frame only. Of over 100,000 clones in the sample, 84% were seen once. The source material was peripheral blood. These receptors all come from a man in his sixties with acute or convalescent COVID-19.

The V gene is TRBV29-1, the J gene TRBJ2-2; D gene uncertain. Per germline, CDR1 SQVTM and CDR2 ANQGSEA. CDR3 length: 13 residues. Deletions cut 4 bases from V and 4 bases from J, with 10 bases between. CDR3 amino acids: CSVAVTLTGELFF. CDR3 sequence (DNA): TGCAGCGTTGCGGTCACCCTCACCGGGGAGCTGTTTTTT.

V and J are TRBV28 and TRBJ1-5, with 7 positions matching TRBD1. The CDR3 length is 15 residues. The junction had 10 bases not matched to a gene; V was cut back by 3 bases and J by 8 bases. Germline values: CDR1 MDHEN, CDR2 SYDVKM. The CDR3 sequence: CASSFPVEGAKPQHF. The CDR3 nucleotides read TGTGCCAGCAGTTTTCCAGTGGAGGGGGCAAAGCCCCAGCATTTT.

Only one count was recorded for this clone. The V and J genes are TRBV24-1 and TRBJ2-2, with 9 bases aligning to TRBD2. The V segment lost 4 bases and the J segment 7 bases; nucleotides outside the gene matches: 9. The CDR3 consists of 16 residues. Germline V gives CDR1 KGHDR, CDR2 SFDVKD. This CDR3 reads CATSDLSGSYGGELFF. The CDR3, as DNA: TGTGCCACCAGTGACCTTAGCGGGAGTTATGGCGGGGAGCTGTTTTTT.

The chain combines TRBV2 with TRBJ1-1, with D unclear. The germline V gene encodes CDR1 SNHLY and CDR2 FYNNEI. The CDR3 has 12 residues. Deletions cut 4 bases from V and 5 bases from J, with 8 bases between. The CDR3 coding sequence is TGTGCCAGCAGTGTGGGAGGGACTGAAGCTTTCTTT. It encodes CASSVGGTEAFF.

This rearrangement joins TRBV19 to TRBJ2-2, with TRBD2 matching 13 bases. The CDR3 covers 15 residues. After removal of 6 bases from V and 6 bases from J, the junction contained 4 bases not matched to a gene. Looked up from germline, CDR1 is LNHDA and CDR2 is SQIVND (reference sequence). In DNA, the CDR3 is TGTGCCAGTAGCGAGGGACTAGCGGGACCCGGGGAGCTGTTTTTT. Its protein product is CASSEGLAGPGELFF.

This clone has just a few counts. The V and J genes are TRBV4-1 and TRBJ1-5, with 7 bases lining up with TRBD1. The germline gives CDR1 MGHRA, CDR2 YSYEKL. With V trimmed by 5 bases and J by 0 bases, 1 base remained unmatched. The CDR3 is made up of 14 amino acids. The CDR3 nucleotides are TGCGCCAGCAGCGACAGGGATAGCAATCAGCCCCAGCATTTT. Residues: CASSDRDSNQPQHF.

This chain joins TRBV7-8 and TRBJ2-3; TRBD1 aligns across 7 bases. This CDR3 has 15 residues. The germline gives CDR1 SGHVS, CDR2 FQNEAQ. Trimming removed 3 bases from V and 4 bases from J; junction bases left unmatched: 7. CDR3 in amino acids: CASSFRDSRADTQYF. The DNA for the CDR3 is TGTGCCAGCAGCTTCCGGGACAGCCGCGCAGATACGCAGTATTTT.

This chain joins TRBV19 and TRBJ2-3; TRBD1 might be the D (6 bases). Germline CDR1 reads LNHDA; CDR2 reads SQIVND (reference sequence). This CDR3 is 14 amino acids long. With 4 bases removed from V and 2 bases from J, the gap between germline ends came to 10 bases. The CDR3 sequence: CASSTGAYTDTQYF. DNA for the CDR3: TGTGCCAGTAGTACAGGGGCCTACACAGATACGCAGTATTTT.

The chain carries TRBV9 and TRBJ1-3; D is ambiguous. Germline CDR1 SGDLS, CDR2 YYNGEE. This CDR3 region has 14 residues. V was clipped by 0 bases and J by 3 bases, with 7 bases between them. The CDR3, as DNA: TGTGCCAGCAGCGTAGATCCAAATGGAAACACCATATATTTT. Its protein is CASSVDPNGNTIYF.

This rearrangement joins TRBV24-1 to TRBJ2-7; 7 bases map to TRBD1. Germline V gene lookup returns CDR1 KGHDR and CDR2 SFDVKD. The V segment lost 5 bases and the J segment 7 bases; nucleotides outside the gene matches: 7. The CDR3 consists of 13 residues. The CDR3 DNA reads as TGTGCCACCAGTGGGGACAGCTACGAGGAGCAGTACTTC. Encoded protein: CATSGDSYEEQYF.

The rearrangement joins TRBV7-8 to TRBJ2-1; weak D call: TRBD1 (6 bases). Trimming cost V 0 bases and J 10 bases, with 19 bases left between them. This CDR3 is built from 16 residues. In germline, CDR1 is SGHVS, CDR2 FQNEAQ. CDR3 residues: CASSLAPGTTGTEQFF. The CDR3 region has the DNA TGTGCCAGCAGCTTAGCCCCCGGGACGACCGGGACAGAGCAGTTCTTC.

The J gene is TRBJ1-1, the V gene TRBV12-3 or TRBV12-4; D not resolved. CDR3 length equals 13 residues. With 5 bases removed from V and 0 bases from J, the gap between germline ends came to 7 bases. CDR3 in DNA: TGTGCCAGCAGTCAGAAGATGAACACTGAAGCTTTCTTT. Encoded protein: CASSQKMNTEAFF.

This clone was seen just once. The chain uses TRBV5-1 and TRBJ2-3; the D gene is possibly TRBD1 (6 bases). The V end lost 5 bases, the J end lost 2 bases, and 15 bases lay between the germline ends. The CDR3 extends over 15 amino acids. The germline gives CDR1 SGHRS, CDR2 YFSETQ. CDR3 protein: CASRAAGQITDTQYF. The CDR3 DNA is TGCGCCAGCAGGGCGGCAGGACAGATCACAGATACGCAGTATTTT.

There are a few counts of this clone. This chain uses TRBV19 with TRBJ1-1; tentative D call: TRBD1 (5 bases). Germline CDR1 LNHDA, CDR2 SQIVND (reference sequence). This CDR3 spans 14 amino acids. Trimming shortened V by 9 bases and J by 1 base, and 15 bases separated the two germline ends. The CDR3 DNA sequence: TGTGCCAGCCGTGGGAGGGGAGGGAACACTGAAGCTTTCTTT. It translates to CASRGRGGNTEAFF.

The chain employs TRBV5-5 and TRBJ2-3; D is ambiguous. This CDR3 is 15 amino acids long. V was trimmed by 1 base and J by 1 base, leaving 10 bases between them. CDR1 is SGHKS and CDR2 is YYEKEE in the germline V gene (reference sequence). For the CDR3, the DNA is TGTGCCAGCAGCTTGCTACAGCCCCGCACAGATACGCAGTATTTT. Protein sequence: CASSLLQPRTDTQYF.

This clone has only a few counts. V is TRBV4-1 and J is TRBJ2-1; possible D gene TRBD1, 5 bases. Trimming took 3 bases from V and 4 from J, leaving 10 bases between them. The CDR3 sequence is 14 residues long. Germline loops: CDR1 MGHRA, CDR2 YSYEKL. In DNA, the CDR3 is TGCGCCAGCAGCCATGGAAGGGGATACAATGAGCAGTTCTTC. Amino acids: CASSHGRGYNEQFF.

Notes on this clone: Additional DNA sequences in this sample encode the identical CDR3. This chain uses TRBV5-1 with TRBJ2-1; 7 bases are a match to TRBD2. The germline V gene has CDR1 SGHRS and CDR2 YFSETQ. V lost 2 bases and J lost 2; bases outside the gene matches: 4. The CDR3 covers 15 residues. The CDR3 coding sequence is TGCGCCAGCAGCTTAGGGGCGGGAGCCTACAATGAGCAGTTCTTC. Amino acids: CASSLGAGAYNEQFF.

V usage is TRBV10-3 and J usage is TRBJ2-1; TRBD2 matches 11 bases. Trimming at V came to 6 bases and at J to 0 bases, leaving 7 bases not matched to a gene. The CDR3 spans 17 residues. Per germline, CDR1 ENHRY and CDR2 SYGVKD. Here the CDR3 reads CAIRTGLADLSYNEQFF. The CDR3 nucleotides read TGTGCCATCAGGACGGGACTAGCGGACCTCTCCTACAATGAGCAGTTCTTC.

This chain connects TRBV21-1 to TRBJ2-7; TRBD1, the D gene given by the table, was not confirmed from the DNA. TRBV21-1 is labeled a pseudogene. The CDR3 consists of 16 residues. CDR3 nucleotides: TGTGCCAGCAAACGTAGGGACAGGGAAATTTCCTACGAGCAGTACTTC. It yields the protein CASKRRDREISYEQYF.

This clone was observed a handful of times. The rearrangement links TRBV18 to TRBJ1-2, with 12 positions matching TRBD1. There are 16 residues in the CDR3. Germline assignment: CDR1 KGHSH and CDR2 LQKENI. The V and J ends lost 6 bases and 2 bases, in that order; junction bases with no gene match: 7. This chain's CDR3 is CASSRDRGRFNYGYTF. CDR3 nucleotides: TGTGCCAGCTCGCGGGACAGGGGGCGATTCAACTATGGCTACACCTTC.

The CDR3 sequence is CASRSRDRAYEQYV. The CDR3 region has the DNA TGTGCCAGCAGGTCCCGGGACAGGGCTTACGAGCAGTACGTC. V is TRBV28 and J is TRBJ2-7; 9 positions match TRBD1. Germline CDR1 MDHEN, CDR2 SYDVKM. This CDR3 comprises 14 residues. J was trimmed by 4 bases and V by 6 bases; bases with no gene match: 7.

This chain joins TRBV5-5 and TRBJ1-4; no reliable D call. The germline gives CDR1 SGHKS, CDR2 YYEKEE (reference sequence). Deletions cut 0 bases from V and 4 bases from J, with 4 bases between. The CDR3 is 13 residues long. The CDR3: CASSLALNEKLFF. The CDR3 DNA follows: TGTGCCAGCAGCTTGGCACTTAATGAAAAACTGTTTTTT.